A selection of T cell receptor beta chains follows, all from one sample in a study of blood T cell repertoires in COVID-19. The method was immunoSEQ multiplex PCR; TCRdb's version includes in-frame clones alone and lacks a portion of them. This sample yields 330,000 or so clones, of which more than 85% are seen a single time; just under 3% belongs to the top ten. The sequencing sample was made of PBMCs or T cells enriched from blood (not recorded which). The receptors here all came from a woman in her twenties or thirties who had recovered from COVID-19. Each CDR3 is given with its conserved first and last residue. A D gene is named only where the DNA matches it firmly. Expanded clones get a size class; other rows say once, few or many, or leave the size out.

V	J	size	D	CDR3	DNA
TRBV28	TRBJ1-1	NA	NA	CASSLGGRAHTEAFF	TGTGCCAGCAGTTTAGGGGGGAGAGCGCACACTGAAGCTTTCTTT
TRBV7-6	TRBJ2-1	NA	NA	CASSLGLEAEQFF	TGTGCCAGCAGCTTAGGACTAGAGGCTGAGCAGTTCTTC
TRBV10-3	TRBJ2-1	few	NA	CAISDGSANEQFF	TGTGCCATCAGTGACGGGAGCGCTAATGAGCAGTTCTTC
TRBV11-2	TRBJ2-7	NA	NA	CASSFTDGTYEQYF	TGTGCCAGCAGCTTTACAGACGGAACCTACGAGCAGTACTTC
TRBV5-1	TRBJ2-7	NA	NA	CASSSTLDSDNSYEQYF	TGCGCCAGCAGCAGCACCTTAGACAGCGACAATTCCTACGAGCAGTACTTC
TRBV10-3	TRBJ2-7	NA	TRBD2	CAISGTSGLGYF	TGTGCCATCAGTGGGACTAGCGGGTTGGGGTACTTC
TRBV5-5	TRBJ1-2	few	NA	CASSLDRDGYTF	TGTGCCAGCAGCTTGGACAGGGATGGCTACACCTTC
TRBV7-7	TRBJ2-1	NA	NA	CASSLGRSSEQFF	TGTGCTAGCAGCTTGGGGAGGTCGAGTGAGCAGTTCTTC
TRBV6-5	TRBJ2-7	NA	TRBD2	CASRRPGTSGREQYF	TGTGCCAGCAGGAGACCCGGGACTAGCGGTCGCGAGCAGTACTTC
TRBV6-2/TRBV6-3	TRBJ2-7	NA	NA	CASSTPPQGYEQYF	TGTGCCAGCAGTACACCTCCACAGGGATACGAGCAGTACTTC
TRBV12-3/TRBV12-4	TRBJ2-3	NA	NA	CASSRGTRDTQYF	TGTGCCAGCAGCCGGGGTACACGGGATACGCAGTATTTT
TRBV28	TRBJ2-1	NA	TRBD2	CASTSGLARDYNEQFF	TGTGCCAGCACCTCGGGACTAGCGAGAGACTACAATGAGCAGTTCTTC
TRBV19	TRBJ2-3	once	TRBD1	CASSTLPGQGLDTQYF	TGTGCCAGTAGTACCCTCCCGGGACAGGGACTGGATACGCAGTATTTT
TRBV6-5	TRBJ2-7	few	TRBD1	CASSYRDSHSYEQYF	TGTGCCAGCAGTTACCGGGACAGTCACTCCTACGAGCAGTACTTC
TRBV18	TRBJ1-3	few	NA	CASSTYDSSSGNTIYF	TGTGCCAGCTCAACCTATGACAGTAGCTCTGGAAACACCATATATTTT
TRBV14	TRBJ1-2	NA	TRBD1	CASSQVPGQGEYGYTF	TGTGCCAGCAGCCAAGTCCCAGGACAGGGGGAATATGGCTACACCTTC
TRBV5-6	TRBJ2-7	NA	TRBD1	CASSLRDRGPSYEQYF	TGTGCCAGCAGCTTAAGGGACAGGGGGCCGTCTTACGAGCAGTACTTC
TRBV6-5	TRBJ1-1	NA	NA	CASEGSTEAFF	TGTGCCAGCGAGGGTTCAACTGAAGCTTTCTTT
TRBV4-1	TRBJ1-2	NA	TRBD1	CASSQGQGGNYGYTF	TGCGCCAGCAGCCAAGGACAGGGTGGCAACTATGGCTACACCTTC
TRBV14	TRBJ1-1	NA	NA	CASSQSRGTEAFF	TGTGCCAGCAGCCAGTCCCGGGGCACTGAAGCTTTCTTT
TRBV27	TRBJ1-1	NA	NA	CASSAGKSEAFF	TGTGCCAGCAGCGCAGGGAAGTCTGAAGCTTTCTTT
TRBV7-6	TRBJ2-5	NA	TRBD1	CASSTGQDSQETQYF	TGTGCCAGCAGCACAGGACAGGACTCCCAAGAGACCCAGTACTTC
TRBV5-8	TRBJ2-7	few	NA	CASRLGRSGTEQYF	TGTGCCAGCAGACTAGGAAGGAGCGGAACCGAGCAGTACTTC
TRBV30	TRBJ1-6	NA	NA	CAWSPRPGTSSPLHF	TGTGCCTGGAGCCCAAGGCCGGGAACTAGTTCACCCCTCCACTTT
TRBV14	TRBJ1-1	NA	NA	CASSQDHRRNTEAFF	TGTGCCAGCAGCCAAGATCATCGCAGGAACACTGAAGCTTTCTTT
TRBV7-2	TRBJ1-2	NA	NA	CASSLRRINYGYTF	TGTGCCAGCAGCTTGCGCAGGATTAACTATGGCTACACCTTC
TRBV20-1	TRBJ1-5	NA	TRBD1	CSTSTGVSQPQHF	TGCAGTACTAGTACAGGGGTAAGTCAGCCCCAGCATTTT
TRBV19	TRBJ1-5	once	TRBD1	CASGTGAYQPQHF	TGTGCCAGCGGGACAGGGGCCTATCAGCCCCAGCATTTT
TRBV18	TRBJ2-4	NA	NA	CASSPPPQGLAKNIQYF	TGTGCCAGCTCACCACCCCCACAGGGCCTAGCCAAAAACATTCAGTACTTC
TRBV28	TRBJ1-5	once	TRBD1	CASSSDRGQVSQPQHF	TGTGCCAGCAGTTCAGACAGGGGGCAGGTTAGTCAGCCCCAGCATTTT
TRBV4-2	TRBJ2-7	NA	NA	CASSQDLSRSSYEQYF	TGTGCCAGCAGCCAAGATCTAAGTCGGTCCTCCTACGAGCAGTACTTC
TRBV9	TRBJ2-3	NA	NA	CASSVNRGARLLDTQYF	TGTGCCAGCAGCGTAAACCGGGGGGCGAGGTTGTTAGATACGCAGTATTTT
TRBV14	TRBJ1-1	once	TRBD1	CASSKAGQGLNTEAFF	TGTGCCAGCAGCAAAGCGGGACAGGGTTTGAACACTGAAGCTTTCTTT
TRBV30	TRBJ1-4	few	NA	CAWSVLGRGEKLFF	TGTGCCTGGAGTGTATTGGGGAGGGGTGAAAAACTGTTTTTT
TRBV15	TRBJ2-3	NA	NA	CATSRDHYADTQYF	TGTGCCACCAGCAGAGACCACTACGCAGATACGCAGTATTTT
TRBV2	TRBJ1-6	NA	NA	CASGGGGQSSYNSPLHF	TGTGCCAGCGGTGGGGGCGGACAGAGCTCCTATAATTCACCCCTCCACTTT
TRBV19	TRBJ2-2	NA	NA	CASSIDLTRELFF	TGTGCCAGTAGTATAGACCTAACGAGGGAGCTGTTTTTT
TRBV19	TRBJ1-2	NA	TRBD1	CASTESGGAGGYTF	TGTGCCAGCACGGAATCAGGGGGCGCGGGTGGCTACACCTTC
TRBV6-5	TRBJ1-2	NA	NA	CASSYNARGYGYTF	TGTGCCAGCAGTTACAATGCCAGGGGCTATGGCTACACCTTC
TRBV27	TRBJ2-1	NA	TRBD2	CASSFGAGGAYNEQFF	TGTGCCAGCAGTTTCGGGGCGGGGGGGGCCTACAATGAGCAGTTCTTC
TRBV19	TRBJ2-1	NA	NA	CASSEPGLEQFF	TGTGCCAGTAGCGAGCCGGGACTTGAGCAGTTCTTC
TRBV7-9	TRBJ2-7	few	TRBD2	CASSLVSGRLYEQYF	TGTGCCAGCAGCTTAGTCAGCGGGAGGTTATACGAGCAGTACTTC
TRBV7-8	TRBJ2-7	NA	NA	CASSSSGFGEQYF	TGTGCCAGCAGCTCGTCAGGGTTCGGCGAGCAGTACTTC
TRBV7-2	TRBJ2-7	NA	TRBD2	CASSLLAGDEQYF	TGTGCCAGCAGCTTGCTAGCGGGAGATGAGCAGTACTTC
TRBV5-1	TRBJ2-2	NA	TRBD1	CASSWGQGNTGELFF	TGCGCCAGCAGCTGGGGACAGGGAAACACCGGGGAGCTGTTTTTT
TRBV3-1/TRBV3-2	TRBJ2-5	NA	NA	CASSQAVVPETQYF	TGTGCCAGCAGCCAAGCAGTTGTTCCAGAGACCCAGTACTTC
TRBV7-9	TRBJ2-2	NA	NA	CASVVGVNTGELFF	TGTGCCAGTGTCGTAGGAGTCAACACCGGGGAGCTGTTTTTT
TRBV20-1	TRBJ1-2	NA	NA	CSASRVNGYTF	TGCAGTGCTAGTCGGGTGAATGGCTACACCTTC
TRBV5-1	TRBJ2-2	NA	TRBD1	CASSGTTGTGYHGELFF	TGCGCCAGCAGCGGGACAACCGGGACAGGGTATCACGGGGAGCTGTTTTTT
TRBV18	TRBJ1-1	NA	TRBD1	CASSPPDRVDTEAFF	TGTGCCAGCTCGCCGCCGGACAGGGTGGACACTGAAGCTTTCTTT
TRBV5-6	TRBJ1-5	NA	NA	CASSGRGYDQPQHF	TGTGCCAGCAGCGGGCGGGGTTACGATCAGCCCCAGCATTTT
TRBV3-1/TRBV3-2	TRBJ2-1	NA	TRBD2	CASSLSGLAGKNEQFF	TGTGCCAGCAGCCTCTCGGGACTAGCGGGGAAGAATGAGCAGTTCTTC
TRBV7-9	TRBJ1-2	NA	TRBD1	CASSSTGTGAYGYTF	TGTGCCAGCAGCTCAACCGGGACAGGGGCCTATGGCTACACCTTC